This TCR beta chain was identified during a study of blood T cell repertoires in COVID-19. Study-wide background: There were acute and convalescent COVID-19 samples, and they came from the United States, Italy and Spain.

This clone was seen a few times. Clones were sequenced by immunoSEQ multiplex PCR, and TCRdb holds only the in-frame ones, with some missing. Of a few hundred thousand clones listed, 75% to 85% are singletons. The TCR was taken from a human donor in a cohort sampled during active COVID-19. Sequencing was done on a sample of peripheral blood.

The CDR3, as DNA: TGTGCCAGTAGTATAGATCCCGCGGCCGGATATGAAAAACTGTTTTTT. This encodes CASSIDPAAGYEKLFF. The chain has TRBV19 and TRBJ1-4; unclear D gene. The V end lost 0 bases, the J end lost 6 bases, and 14 bases lay between the germline ends. This CDR3 is built from 16 residues. CDR1 LNHDA and CDR2 SQIVND come from the germline V gene (reference sequence). Supplemented by reference TRBV19 and TRBJ1-4, the full variable domain reads DGGITQSPKYLFRKEGQNVTLSCEQNLNHDAMYWYRQDPGQGLRLIYYSQIVNDFQKGDIAEGYSVSREKKESFPLTVTSAQKNPTAFYLCASSIDPAAGYEKLFFGSGTQLSVL.